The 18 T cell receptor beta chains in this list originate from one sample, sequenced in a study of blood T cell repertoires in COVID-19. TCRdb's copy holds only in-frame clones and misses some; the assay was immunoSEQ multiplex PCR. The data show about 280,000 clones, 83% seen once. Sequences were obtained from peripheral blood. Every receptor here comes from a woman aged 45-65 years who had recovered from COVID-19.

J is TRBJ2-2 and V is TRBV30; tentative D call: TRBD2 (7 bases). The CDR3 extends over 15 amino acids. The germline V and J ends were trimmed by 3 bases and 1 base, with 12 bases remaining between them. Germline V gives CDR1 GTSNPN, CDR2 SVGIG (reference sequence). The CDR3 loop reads CAWRGGRKNTGELFF. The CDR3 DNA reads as TGTGCCTGGAGGGGGGGGCGTAAGAACACCGGGGAGCTGTTTTTT. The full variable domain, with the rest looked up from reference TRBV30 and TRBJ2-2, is SQTIHQWPATLVQPVGSPLSLECTVEGTSNPNLYWYRQAAGRGLQLLFYSVGIGQISSEVPQNLSASRPQDRQFILSSKKLLLSDSGFYLCAWRGGRKNTGELFFGEGSRLTVL.

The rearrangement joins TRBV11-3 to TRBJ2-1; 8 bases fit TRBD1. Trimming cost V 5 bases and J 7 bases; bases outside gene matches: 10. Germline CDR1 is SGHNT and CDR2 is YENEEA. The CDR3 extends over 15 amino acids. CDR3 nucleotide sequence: TGTGCCAGCAGCCCGCGACAGGGGATAGGGAATGAGCAGTTCTTC. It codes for CASSPRQGIGNEQFF.

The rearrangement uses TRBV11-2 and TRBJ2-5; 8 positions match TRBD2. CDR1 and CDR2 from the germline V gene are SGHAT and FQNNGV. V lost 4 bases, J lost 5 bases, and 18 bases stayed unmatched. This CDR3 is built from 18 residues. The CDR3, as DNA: TGTGCCAGCAGCTCCATTAGCGGGGCCTCAGCCCTTGGGGAGACCCAGTACTTC. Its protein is CASSSISGASALGETQYF.

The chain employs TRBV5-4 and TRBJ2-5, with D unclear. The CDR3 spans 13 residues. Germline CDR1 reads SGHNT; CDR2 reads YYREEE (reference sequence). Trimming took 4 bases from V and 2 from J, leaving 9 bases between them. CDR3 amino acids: CASSDVTQETQYF. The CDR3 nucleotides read TGTGCCAGCAGCGATGTTACTCAAGAGACCCAGTACTTC.

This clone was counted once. CDR3 in amino acids: CASSDRDQPQHF. The CDR3 DNA sequence: TGTGCCAGCAGTGACAGGGATCAGCCCCAGCATTTT. The chain employs TRBV27 and TRBJ1-5, with 7 bases fitting TRBD1. From germline, CDR1 is MNHEY and CDR2 SMNVEV (reference sequence). V was pared by 5 bases and J by 5 bases, with 0 bases of the junction left unmatched. The CDR3 is 12 residues long.

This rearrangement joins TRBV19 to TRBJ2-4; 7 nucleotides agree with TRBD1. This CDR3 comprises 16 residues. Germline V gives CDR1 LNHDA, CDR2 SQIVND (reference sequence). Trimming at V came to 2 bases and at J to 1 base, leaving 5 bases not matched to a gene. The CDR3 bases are TGTGCCAGTAGTATAAAATCACAGGGGGCCAAAAACATTCAGTACTTC. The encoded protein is CASSIKSQGAKNIQYF.

CDR3 sequence (DNA): TGTGCCAGCAGCGACCTCCCAGGCTATGGCTACACCTTC. This gives the protein CASSDLPGYGYTF. The rearrangement uses TRBV5-8 and TRBJ1-2; D ambiguous. CDR3 length: 13 residues. Germline CDR1 is SGHTS and CDR2 is YDEGEE. Between the trimmed V and J ends, which lost 4 bases and 4 bases, there was a span of 11 bases.

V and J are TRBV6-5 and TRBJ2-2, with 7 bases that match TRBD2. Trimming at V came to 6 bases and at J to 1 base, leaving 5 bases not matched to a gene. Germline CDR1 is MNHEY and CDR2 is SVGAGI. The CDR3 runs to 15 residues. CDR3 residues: CASRALAGNTGELFF. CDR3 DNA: TGTGCCAGCAGAGCTTTAGCGGGGAACACCGGGGAGCTGTTTTTT.

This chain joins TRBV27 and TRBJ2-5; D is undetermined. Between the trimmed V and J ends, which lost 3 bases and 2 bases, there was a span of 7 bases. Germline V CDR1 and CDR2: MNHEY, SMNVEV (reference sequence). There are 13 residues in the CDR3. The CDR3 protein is CASSFRVQETQYF. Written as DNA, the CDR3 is TGTGCCAGCAGTTTTCGCGTACAAGAGACCCAGTACTTC.

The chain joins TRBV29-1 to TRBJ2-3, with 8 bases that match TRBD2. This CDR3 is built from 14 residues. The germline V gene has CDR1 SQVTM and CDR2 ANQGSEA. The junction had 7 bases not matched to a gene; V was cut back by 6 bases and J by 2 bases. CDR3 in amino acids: CSVRGGTSTDTQYF. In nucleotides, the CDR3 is TGCAGCGTCCGGGGGGGGACCTCCACAGATACGCAGTATTTT.

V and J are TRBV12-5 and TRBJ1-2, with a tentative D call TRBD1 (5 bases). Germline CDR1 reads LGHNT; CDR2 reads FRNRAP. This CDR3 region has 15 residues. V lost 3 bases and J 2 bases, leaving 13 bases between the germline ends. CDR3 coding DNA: TGTGCTAGTGGTTTTTCGGCGAGGACAAACTATGGCTACACCTTC. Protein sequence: CASGFSARTNYGYTF.

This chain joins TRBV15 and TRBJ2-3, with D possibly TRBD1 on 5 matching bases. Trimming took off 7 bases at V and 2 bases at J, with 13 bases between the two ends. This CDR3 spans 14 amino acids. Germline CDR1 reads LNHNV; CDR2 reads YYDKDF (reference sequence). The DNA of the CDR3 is TGTGCCACCACCCTTAGCAGGGCCACAGATACGCAGTATTTT. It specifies CATTLSRATDTQYF. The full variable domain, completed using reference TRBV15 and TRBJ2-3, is DAMVIQNPRYQVTQFGKPVTLSCSQTLNHNVMYWYQQKSSQAPKLLFHYYDKDFNNEADTPDNFQSRRPNTSFCFLDIRSPGLGDTAMYLCATTLSRATDTQYFGPGTRLTVL.

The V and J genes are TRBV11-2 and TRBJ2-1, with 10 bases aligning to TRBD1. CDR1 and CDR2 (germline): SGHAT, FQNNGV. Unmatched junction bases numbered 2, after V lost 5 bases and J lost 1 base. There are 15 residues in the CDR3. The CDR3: CASSRDRGSYNEQFF. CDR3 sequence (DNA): TGTGCCAGCAGCCGGGACAGGGGTTCCTACAATGAGCAGTTCTTC.

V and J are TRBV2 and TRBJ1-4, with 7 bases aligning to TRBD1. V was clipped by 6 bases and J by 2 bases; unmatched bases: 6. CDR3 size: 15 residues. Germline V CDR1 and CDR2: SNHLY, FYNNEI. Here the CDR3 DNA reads TGTGCCAGCAGCGACAGGGATCGGACTAATGAAAAACTGTTTTTT. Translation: CASSDRDRTNEKLFF.

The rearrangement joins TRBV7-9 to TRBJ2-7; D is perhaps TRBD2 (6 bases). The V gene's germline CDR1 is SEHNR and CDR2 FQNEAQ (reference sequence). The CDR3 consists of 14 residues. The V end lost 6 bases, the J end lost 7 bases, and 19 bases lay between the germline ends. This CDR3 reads CASSSPGLLGEQYF. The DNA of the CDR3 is TGTGCCAGCAGTTCCCCGGGACTTCTTGGGGAGCAGTACTTC.

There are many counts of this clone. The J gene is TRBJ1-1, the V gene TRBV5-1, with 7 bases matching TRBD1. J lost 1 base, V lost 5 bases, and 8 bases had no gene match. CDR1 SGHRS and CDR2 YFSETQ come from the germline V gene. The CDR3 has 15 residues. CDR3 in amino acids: CASSSGQPGNTEAFF. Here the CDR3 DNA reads TGCGCCAGCAGTTCGGGACAGCCAGGGAACACTGAAGCTTTCTTT.

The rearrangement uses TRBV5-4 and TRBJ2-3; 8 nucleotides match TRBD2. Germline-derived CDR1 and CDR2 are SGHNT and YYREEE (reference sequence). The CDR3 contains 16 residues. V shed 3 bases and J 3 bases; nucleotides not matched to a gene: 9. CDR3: CASSSGGEKATDTQYF. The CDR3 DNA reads TGTGCCAGCAGCTCCGGGGGGGAAAAAGCTACAGATACGCAGTATTTT.

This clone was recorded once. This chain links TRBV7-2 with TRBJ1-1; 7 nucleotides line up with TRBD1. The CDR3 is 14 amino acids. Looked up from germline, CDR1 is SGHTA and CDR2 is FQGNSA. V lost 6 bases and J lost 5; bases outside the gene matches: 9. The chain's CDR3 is CASRARKGATEAFF. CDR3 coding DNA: TGTGCCAGCAGGGCCCGGAAGGGGGCAACTGAAGCTTTCTTT. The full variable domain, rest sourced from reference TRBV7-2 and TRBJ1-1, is GAGVSQSPSNKVTEKGKDVELRCDPISGHTALYWYRQSLGQGLEFLIYFQGNSAPDKSGLPSDRFSAERTGGSVSTLTIQRTQQEDSAVYLCASRARKGATEAFFGQGTRLTVV.